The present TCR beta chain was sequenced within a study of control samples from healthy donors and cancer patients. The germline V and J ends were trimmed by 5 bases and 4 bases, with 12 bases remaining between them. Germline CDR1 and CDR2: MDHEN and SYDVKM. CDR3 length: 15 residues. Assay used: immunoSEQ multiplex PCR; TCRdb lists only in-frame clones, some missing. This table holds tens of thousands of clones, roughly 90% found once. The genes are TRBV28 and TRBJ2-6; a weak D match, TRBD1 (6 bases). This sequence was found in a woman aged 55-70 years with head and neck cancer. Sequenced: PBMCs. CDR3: CASSIQGSGANVLTF. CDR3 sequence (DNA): TGTGCCAGCAGTATACAGGGTTCCGGGGCCAACGTCCTGACTTTC.